This section outlines one T cell receptor (beta chain) sequence together with its context. Only in-frame clones appear in the TCRdb table, and some are missing; sequencing was by immunoSEQ multiplex PCR. The data hold hundreds of thousands of clones, with 75% to 90% observed a single time. This specimen comes from a study of blood T cell repertoires in COVID-19. Germline-derived CDR1 and CDR2 are KGHSH and LQKENI. Trimming removed 3 bases from V and 12 bases from J, with 9 bases in between. The CDR3 contains 11 residues. Participants had their cohort set by participant-reported clinical history. The V call is TRBV18, the J call TRBJ2-1, with D possibly matching TRBD1 (6 bases). The source is a man between 18 and 35 years old who had recovered from COVID-19. The material sequenced was PBMCs or T cells enriched from blood (not recorded which). The DNA of the CDR3 is TGTGCCAGCTCACCCGGGACACCGCAGTTCTTC. Its protein is CASSPGTPQFF.